This is a list of T cell receptor beta chains from one sample in a study of blood T cell repertoires in COVID-19. Sequenced by immunoSEQ multiplex PCR; TCRdb stores in-frame clones only, minus some. The repertoire holds roughly 280,000 clones, around 84% seen once, with 4% to 4.5% in the top ten. Input material: peripheral blood. The receptors stem from a man aged 55 to 70 with acute or convalescent COVID-19. The conserved cysteine and the conserved F or W are not part of the CDR3 here. A D gene is named only where the DNA matches it firmly. Clone size is given for some rows only: seen once, a few or many times, or a class if the clone is expanded.

V,J,size,D,CDR3
TRBV3-1/TRBV3-2,TRBJ2-7,few,NA,ASSQDGGGYEQY
TRBV19,TRBJ2-3,NA,NA,ASSMQAESTDTQY
TRBV3-1/TRBV3-2,TRBJ2-2,NA,TRBD1,ASRSTGVPGELF
TRBV4-1,TRBJ1-6,NA,TRBD1,ASSLDRGDNSPLH
TRBV10-3,TRBJ2-3,NA,TRBD1,AINPRRGQGAGDTQY
TRBV28,TRBJ2-7,NA,TRBD2,ASSTRDYSYEQY
TRBV6-5,TRBJ2-4,NA,TRBD2,ASSYSGGTRVNIQY
TRBV4-1,TRBJ2-1,NA,TRBD2,ASRAGGSEQF
TRBV7-3,TRBJ1-3,NA,NA,ASREASGNTIY
TRBV5-1,TRBJ2-6,NA,NA,ASSLQLGANVLT
TRBV6-5,TRBJ1-1,NA,NA,ASRAGSTGTEAF
TRBV7-7,TRBJ2-5,NA,NA,ASSLEVRGQETQY
TRBV25-1,TRBJ2-7,NA,TRBD1,ASSEDRVYEQY
TRBV7-9,TRBJ2-2,few,NA,ASSSGLANTGELF
TRBV19,TRBJ1-1,NA,NA,ASSIGISYTEAF
TRBV29-1,TRBJ2-7,NA,TRBD1,SVIGQGGNEQY
TRBV7-2,TRBJ2-3,NA,TRBD2,ASSSLAGPGTDTQY
TRBV28,TRBJ2-7,NA,NA,ASSLLGGTYEQY
TRBV3-1/TRBV3-2,TRBJ1-1,NA,NA,ASSQLTGNTEAF
TRBV6-6,TRBJ2-7,NA,NA,ASSKASVAEQY
TRBV11-3,TRBJ2-1,NA,NA,ASSLGNSGNEQF
TRBV2,TRBJ1-3,NA,TRBD1,ASRAPGQRGNTIY
TRBV7-9,TRBJ1-2,NA,NA,ASSFRQSIYGYT
TRBV6-1,TRBJ2-7,NA,TRBD1,ASSRDRLDEQY
TRBV3-1/TRBV3-2,TRBJ1-2,NA,NA,ASSSQGTYGYT
TRBV2,TRBJ1-3,once,NA,ASSAGTTGNTIY
TRBV4-1,TRBJ1-2,NA,TRBD1,ASSQGPGQGFGYT
TRBV18,TRBJ2-4,NA,TRBD1,ASSIRTGRYKNIQY
TRBV23-1,TRBJ1-1,NA,NA,ASSFIGQPRNTEAF
TRBV12-3/TRBV12-4,TRBJ2-5,NA,TRBD2,ASSVLAVETQY
TRBV2,TRBJ2-1,NA,NA,ARTVPEREQF
TRBV2,TRBJ1-3,NA,NA,ASSGGGDTIY
TRBV6-6,TRBJ1-4,NA,TRBD1,ASSPDRATNEKLF
TRBV11-2,TRBJ1-2,few,TRBD1,ASSSTSTGGFGRYT
TRBV7-2,TRBJ2-2,NA,NA,ASSPAWGVNTGELF
TRBV7-9,TRBJ2-7,NA,NA,ASSLSVREQY
TRBV5-1,TRBJ1-1,NA,TRBD1,ASSEGQGNTEAF
TRBV19,TRBJ1-3,once,NA,ASILGGARIQGTIY
TRBV5-6,TRBJ2-7,NA,TRBD1,ASSSTGGPDEQY
TRBV28,TRBJ1-5,NA,NA,ASSLNQPQH
TRBV7-2,TRBJ2-7,NA,TRBD1,ASSLGQGAFEQY
TRBV2,TRBJ1-2,NA,TRBD1,ASRNRGLSYGYT
TRBV6-5,TRBJ1-2,NA,NA,ASSYSTPRHYGYT
TRBV12-3/TRBV12-4,TRBJ1-2,NA,NA,ATQQVYYGYT
TRBV2,TRBJ2-3,NA,TRBD2,ASSGDGTSGSTQY
TRBV12-3/TRBV12-4,TRBJ2-1,NA,NA,ASGEIEQF
TRBV3-1/TRBV3-2,TRBJ2-5,once,NA,ASSHLRGTWN
TRBV5-6,TRBJ2-5,NA,NA,ASSSQETQY
TRBV3-1/TRBV3-2,TRBJ1-4,NA,NA,ASSRIGDEKLF
TRBV6-5,TRBJ1-2,few,TRBD1,ASSGSGGNYGYT
TRBV29-1,TRBJ1-1,NA,NA,SVAGGGTEAF
TRBV1,TRBJ2-3,few,NA,TSSQPGLRTDTQY